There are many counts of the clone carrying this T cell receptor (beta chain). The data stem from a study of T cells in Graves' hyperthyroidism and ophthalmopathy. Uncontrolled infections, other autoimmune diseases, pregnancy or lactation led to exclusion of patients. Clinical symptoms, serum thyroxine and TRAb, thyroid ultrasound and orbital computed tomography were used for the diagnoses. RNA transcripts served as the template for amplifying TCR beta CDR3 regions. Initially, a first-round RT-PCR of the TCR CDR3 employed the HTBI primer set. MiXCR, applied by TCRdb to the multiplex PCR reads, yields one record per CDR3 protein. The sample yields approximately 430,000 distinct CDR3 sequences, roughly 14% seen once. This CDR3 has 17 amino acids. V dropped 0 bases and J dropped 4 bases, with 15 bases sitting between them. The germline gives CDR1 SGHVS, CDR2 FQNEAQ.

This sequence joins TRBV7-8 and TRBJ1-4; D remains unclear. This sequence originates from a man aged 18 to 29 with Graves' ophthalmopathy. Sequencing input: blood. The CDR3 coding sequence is TGTGCCAGCAGCTTAGCTCCGAAGGGATGGGTTAATGAAAAACTGTTTTTT. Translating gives CASSLAPKGWVNEKLFF. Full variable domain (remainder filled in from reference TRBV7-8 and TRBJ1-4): GAGVSQSPRYKVAKRGQDVALRCDPISGHVSLFWYQQALGQGPEFLTYFQNEAQLDKSGLPSDRFFAERPEGSVSTLKIQRTQQEDSAVYLCASSLAPKGWVNEKLFFGSGTQLSVL.